The 2 T cell receptor beta chains presented below share a single source sample, sequenced in a study of T cell repertoires in cytomegalovirus infection. TCRdb re-called the reads with MiXCR, one entry per CDR3 protein. This sample has more than 75,000 distinct CDR3 sequences, with approximately 30% found just once. These TCRs' antigens remain unknown. The sequences come from CD8+ T cells from cultured PBMCs, collected from culture after CMV antigen stimulation. These receptors were taken from a human donor in good health (CMV status not recorded). Some clones in this sample may be carry-over from other donors' samples.

V is TRBV25-1 and J is TRBJ1-1; maybe TRBD1 (6 bases). CDR1 is MGHDK and CDR2 is SYGVNS in the germline V gene. The CDR3 is 14 amino acids. V shed 6 bases and J shed 5 bases, with 16 bases lying between them. The CDR3 loop is CASRVGGGRTEAFF. The DNA of the CDR3 is TGTGCCAGCAGAGTGGGGGGGGGCAGGACTGAAGCTTTCTTT.

J is TRBJ2-3 and V is TRBV6-4; 11 bases agree with TRBD2. The V segment lost 0 bases and the J segment 0 bases; nucleotides outside the gene matches: 2. The CDR3 runs 17 residues. Germline values: CDR1 MRHNA, CDR2 SNTAGT. Here the CDR3 DNA reads TGTGCCAGCAGTGACTCCCTAGCGGGGGGTAGCACAGATACGCAGTATTTT. Translating gives CASSDSLAGGSTDTQYF.